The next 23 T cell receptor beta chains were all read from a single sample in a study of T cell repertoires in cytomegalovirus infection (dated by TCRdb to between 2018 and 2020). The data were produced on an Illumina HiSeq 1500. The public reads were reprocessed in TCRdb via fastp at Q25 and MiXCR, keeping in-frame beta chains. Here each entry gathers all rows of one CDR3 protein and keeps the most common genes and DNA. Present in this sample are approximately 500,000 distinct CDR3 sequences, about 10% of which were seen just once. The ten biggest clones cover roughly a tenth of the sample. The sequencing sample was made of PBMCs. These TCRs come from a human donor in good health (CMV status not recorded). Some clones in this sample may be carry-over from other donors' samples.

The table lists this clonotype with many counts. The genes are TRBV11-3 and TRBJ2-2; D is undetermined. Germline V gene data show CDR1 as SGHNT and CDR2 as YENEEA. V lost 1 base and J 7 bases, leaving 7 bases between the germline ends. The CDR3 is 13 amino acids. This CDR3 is CASSLAPIGELFF. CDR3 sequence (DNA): TGTGCCAGCAGCTTAGCTCCCATCGGGGAGCTGTTTTTT.

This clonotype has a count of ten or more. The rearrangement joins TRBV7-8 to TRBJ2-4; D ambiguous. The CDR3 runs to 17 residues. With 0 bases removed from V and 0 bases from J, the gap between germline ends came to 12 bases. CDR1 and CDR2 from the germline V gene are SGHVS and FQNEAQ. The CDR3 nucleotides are TGTGCCAGCAGCTTAGCGCTTGTCAGGCTAGCCAAAAACATTCAGTACTTC. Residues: CASSLALVRLAKNIQYF. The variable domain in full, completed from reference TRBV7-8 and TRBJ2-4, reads GAGVSQSPRYKVAKRGQDVALRCDPISGHVSLFWYQQALGQGPEFLTYFQNEAQLDKSGLPSDRFFAERPEGSVSTLKIQRTQQEDSAVYLCASSLALVRLAKNIQYFGAGTRLSVL.

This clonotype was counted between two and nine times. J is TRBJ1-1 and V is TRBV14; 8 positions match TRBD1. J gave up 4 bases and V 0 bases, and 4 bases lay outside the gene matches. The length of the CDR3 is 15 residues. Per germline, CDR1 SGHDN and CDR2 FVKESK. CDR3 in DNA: TGTGCCAGCAGCCAAGATAACAGGGGGGTCACTGAAGCTTTCTTT. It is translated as CASSQDNRGVTEAFF.

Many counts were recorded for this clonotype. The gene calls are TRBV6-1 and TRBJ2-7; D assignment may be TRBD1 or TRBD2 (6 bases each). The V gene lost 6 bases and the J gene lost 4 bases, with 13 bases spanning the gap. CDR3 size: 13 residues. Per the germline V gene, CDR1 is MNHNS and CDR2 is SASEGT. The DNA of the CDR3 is TGTGCCAGCAGAGCCGGGGGCGGGTACGAGCAGTACTTC. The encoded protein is CASRAGGGYEQYF.

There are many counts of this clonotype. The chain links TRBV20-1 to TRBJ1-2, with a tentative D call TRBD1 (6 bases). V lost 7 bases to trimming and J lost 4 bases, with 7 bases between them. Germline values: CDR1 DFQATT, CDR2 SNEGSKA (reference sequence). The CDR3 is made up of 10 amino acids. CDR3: CSGDTYGYTF. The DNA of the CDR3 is TGCAGTGGGGACACCTATGGCTACACCTTC.

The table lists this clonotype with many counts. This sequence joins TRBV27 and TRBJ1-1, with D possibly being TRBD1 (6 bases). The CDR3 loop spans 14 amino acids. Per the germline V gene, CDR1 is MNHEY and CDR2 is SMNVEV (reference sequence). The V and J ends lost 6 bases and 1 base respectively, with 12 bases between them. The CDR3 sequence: CASSERGENTEAFF. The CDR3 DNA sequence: TGTGCCAGCAGCGAGAGGGGGGAGAACACTGAAGCTTTCTTT.

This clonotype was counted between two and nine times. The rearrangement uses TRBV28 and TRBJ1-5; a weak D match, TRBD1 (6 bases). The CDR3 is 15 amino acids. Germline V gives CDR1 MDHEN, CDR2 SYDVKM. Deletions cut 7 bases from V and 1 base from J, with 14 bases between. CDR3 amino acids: CASNGQIRSNQPQHF. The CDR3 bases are TGTGCCAGCAACGGACAGATAAGGAGCAATCAGCCCCAGCATTTT.

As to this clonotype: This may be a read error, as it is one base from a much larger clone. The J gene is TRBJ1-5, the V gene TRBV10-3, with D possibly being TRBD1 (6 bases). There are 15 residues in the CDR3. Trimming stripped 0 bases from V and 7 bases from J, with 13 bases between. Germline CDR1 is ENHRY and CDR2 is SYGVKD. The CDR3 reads CAISESGGTRQPQHF. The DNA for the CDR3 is TGTGCCATCAGTGAGTCGGGGGGGACAAGACAGCCCCAGCATTTT.

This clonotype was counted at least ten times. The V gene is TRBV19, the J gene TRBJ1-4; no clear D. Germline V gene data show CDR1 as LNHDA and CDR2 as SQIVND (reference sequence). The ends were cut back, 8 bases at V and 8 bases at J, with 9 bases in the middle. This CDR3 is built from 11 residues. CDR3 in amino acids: CASSGFEKLFF. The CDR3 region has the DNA TGTGCCAGTTCGGGTTTCGAAAAACTGTTTTTT. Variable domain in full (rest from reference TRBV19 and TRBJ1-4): DGGITQSPKYLFRKEGQNVTLSCEQNLNHDAMYWYRQDPGQGLRLIYYSQIVNDFQKGDIAEGYSVSREKKESFPLTVTSAQKNPTAFYLCASSGFEKLFFGSGTQLSVL.

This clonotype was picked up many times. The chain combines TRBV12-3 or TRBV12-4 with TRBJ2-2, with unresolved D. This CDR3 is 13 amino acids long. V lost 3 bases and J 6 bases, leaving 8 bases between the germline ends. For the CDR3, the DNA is TGTGCCAGCAGTTTCGGCTCGTCCGGGGAGCTGTTTTTT. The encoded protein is CASSFGSSGELFF.

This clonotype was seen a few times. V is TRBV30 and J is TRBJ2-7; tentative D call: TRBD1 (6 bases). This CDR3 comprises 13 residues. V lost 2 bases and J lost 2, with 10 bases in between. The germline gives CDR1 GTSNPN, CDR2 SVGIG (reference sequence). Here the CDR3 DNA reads TGTGCCTGGAGTAGCAGGGGCCCCTACGAGCAGTACTTC. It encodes CAWSSRGPYEQYF.

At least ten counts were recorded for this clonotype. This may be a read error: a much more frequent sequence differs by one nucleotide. Here the CDR3 reads CASSLGQGNTIYF. CDR3 DNA sequence: TGTGCCAGCAGCCTTGGACAGGGAAACACCATATATTTT. The chain carries TRBV5-4 and TRBJ1-3, with D tentatively TRBD1 (6 bases). Germline assignment: CDR1 SGHNT and CDR2 YYREEE (reference sequence). This CDR3 contains 13 residues. Trimming removed 4 bases at V and 4 bases at J, with 9 bases between.

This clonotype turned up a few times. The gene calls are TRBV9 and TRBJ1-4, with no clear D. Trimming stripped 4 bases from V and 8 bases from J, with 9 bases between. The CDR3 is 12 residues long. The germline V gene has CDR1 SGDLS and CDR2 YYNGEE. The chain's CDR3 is CASSSLDEKLFF. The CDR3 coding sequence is TGTGCCAGCAGCTCCCTGGACGAAAAACTGTTTTTT.

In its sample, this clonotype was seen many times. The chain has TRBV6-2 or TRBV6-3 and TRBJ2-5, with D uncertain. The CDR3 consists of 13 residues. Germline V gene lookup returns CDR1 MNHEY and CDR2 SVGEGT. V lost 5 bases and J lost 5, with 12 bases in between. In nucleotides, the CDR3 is TGTGCCAGCAGTCTGTCCACGGGCGAGACCCAGTACTTC. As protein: CASSLSTGETQYF.

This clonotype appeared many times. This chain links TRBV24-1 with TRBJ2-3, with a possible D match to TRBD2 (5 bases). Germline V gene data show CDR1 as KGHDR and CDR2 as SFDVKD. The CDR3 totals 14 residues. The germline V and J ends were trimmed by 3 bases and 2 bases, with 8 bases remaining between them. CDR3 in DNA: TGTGCCACCAGTGATACTAGGTTCACAGATACGCAGTATTTT. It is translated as CATSDTRFTDTQYF.

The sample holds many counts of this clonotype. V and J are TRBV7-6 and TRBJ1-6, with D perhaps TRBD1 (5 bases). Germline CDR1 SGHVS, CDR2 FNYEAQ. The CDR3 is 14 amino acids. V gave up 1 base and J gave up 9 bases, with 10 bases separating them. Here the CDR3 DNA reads TGTGCCAGCAGCTTAGGCCAGGGAGGTTCACCCCTCCACTTT. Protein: CASSLGQGGSPLHF.

CDR3 residues: CASSPPSGAAKNIQYF. CDR3 DNA: TGTGCCAGCTCACCACCGAGCGGGGCAGCCAAAAACATTCAGTACTTC. The chain couples TRBV18 to TRBJ2-4; 7 nucleotides match TRBD2. V lost 0 bases to trimming and J lost 0 bases; unmatched junction nucleotides: 2. Looked up from germline, CDR1 is KGHSH and CDR2 is LQKENI. This CDR3 has 16 amino acids.

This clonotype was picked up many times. The CDR3 DNA is TGTGCCAGCAGCTTAGTAACACAGTATAATTCACCCCTCCACTTT. This translates into CASSLVTQYNSPLHF. The chain carries TRBV7-9 and TRBJ1-6; D remains unclear. The CDR3 length is 15 residues. CDR1 SEHNR and CDR2 FQNEAQ come from the germline V gene (reference sequence). Trimming removed 1 base from V and 4 bases from J, with 8 bases in between.

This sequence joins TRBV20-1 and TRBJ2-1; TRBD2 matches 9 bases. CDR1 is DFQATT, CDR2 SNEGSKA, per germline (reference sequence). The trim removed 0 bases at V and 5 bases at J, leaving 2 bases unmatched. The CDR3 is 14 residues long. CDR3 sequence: CSARDPSGDNEQFF. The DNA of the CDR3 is TGCAGTGCTAGAGATCCTAGCGGGGACAATGAGCAGTTCTTC.

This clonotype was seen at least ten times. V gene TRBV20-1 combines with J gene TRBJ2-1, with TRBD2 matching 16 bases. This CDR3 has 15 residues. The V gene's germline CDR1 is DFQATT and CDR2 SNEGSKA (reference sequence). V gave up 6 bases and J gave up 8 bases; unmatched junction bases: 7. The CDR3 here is CSATGLAGGHDEQFF. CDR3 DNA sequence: TGCAGTGCAACGGGACTAGCGGGGGGGCACGATGAGCAGTTCTTC.

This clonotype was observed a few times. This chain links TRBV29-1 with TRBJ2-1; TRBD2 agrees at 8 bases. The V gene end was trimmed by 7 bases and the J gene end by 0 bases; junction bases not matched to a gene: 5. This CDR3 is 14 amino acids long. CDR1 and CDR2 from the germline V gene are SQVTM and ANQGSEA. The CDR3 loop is CSGESGSSYNEQFF. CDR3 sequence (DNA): TGCAGCGGGGAGAGCGGGAGCTCCTACAATGAGCAGTTCTTC.

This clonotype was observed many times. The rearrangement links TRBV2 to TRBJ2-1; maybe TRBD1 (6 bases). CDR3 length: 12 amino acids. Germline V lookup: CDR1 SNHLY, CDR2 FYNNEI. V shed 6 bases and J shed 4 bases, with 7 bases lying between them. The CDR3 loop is CASRTGYNEQFF. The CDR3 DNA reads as TGTGCCAGCAGGACAGGTTACAATGAGCAGTTCTTC.

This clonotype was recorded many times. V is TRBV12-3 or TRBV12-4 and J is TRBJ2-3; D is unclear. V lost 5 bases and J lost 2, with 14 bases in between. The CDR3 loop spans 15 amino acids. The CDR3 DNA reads TGTGCCAGCAGTCTTGCTAACGTACCCACAGATACGCAGTATTTT. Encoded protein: CASSLANVPTDTQYF.